Listed below are T cell receptor beta chains from one sample, sequenced in a study of T-cell memory formation after mild COVID-19. MiXCR, applied by TCRdb to the 5' RACE reads, yields one record per CDR3 protein. Of under 350,000 distinct CDR3 sequences listed, around 15% are singletons. Sequenced input: PBMCs or a T cell subset sorted from them (not recorded which). Receptor source: a man between 18 and 29 years old who had mild COVID-19 (a few samples of this study predate the infection). Cell type and time point are not known. Both conserved end residues are trimmed from each CDR3. Some rows mark clone size as missing; the rest say once, few, many or name a class of expanded clone.

j_gene: TRBJ1-5; abundance: many; v_gene: TRBV4-1; CDR3aa: ASSQPGQGPNQPQH
j_gene: TRBJ1-6; abundance: -; v_gene: TRBV6-6; CDR3aa: ASRSPGQNLFPLH
j_gene: TRBJ2-3; abundance: medium-sized; v_gene: TRBV10-3; CDR3aa: AISESATVTDTQY
j_gene: TRBJ2-3; abundance: few; v_gene: TRBV7-9; CDR3aa: ATRTGGADTQY
j_gene: TRBJ1-1; abundance: few; v_gene: TRBV5-1; CDR3aa: ASSLGMESEAF
j_gene: TRBJ2-1; abundance: -; v_gene: TRBV6-5; CDR3aa: ASSYSAGRGEQF
j_gene: TRBJ2-7; abundance: many; v_gene: TRBV25-1; CDR3aa: ASSDSLYEQY
j_gene: TRBJ2-1; abundance: -; v_gene: TRBV7-2; CDR3aa: ASSLGRGSAYNEQF
j_gene: TRBJ2-2; abundance: few; v_gene: TRBV7-3; CDR3aa: ASGRGNTGELF
j_gene: TRBJ2-5; abundance: -; v_gene: TRBV6-6; CDR3aa: ASRPRAGGEETQY
j_gene: TRBJ1-2; abundance: -; v_gene: TRBV7-2; CDR3aa: ASSLEGGRFARQNYGYT
j_gene: TRBJ1-2; abundance: -; v_gene: TRBV7-2; CDR3aa: ASGSGPGNYGYT
j_gene: TRBJ2-7; abundance: -; v_gene: TRBV9; CDR3aa: ASSVGTGWSYEQY
j_gene: TRBJ2-5; abundance: few; v_gene: TRBV18; CDR3aa: ASSPGTDPKETQY
j_gene: TRBJ2-7; abundance: few; v_gene: TRBV12-3/TRBV12-4; CDR3aa: ASSFARSSYEQY
j_gene: TRBJ2-3; abundance: -; v_gene: TRBV4-3; CDR3aa: ASSRAGGDTQY
j_gene: TRBJ2-5; abundance: few; v_gene: TRBV7-9; CDR3aa: ASSFVAVMRETQY
j_gene: TRBJ1-5; abundance: -; v_gene: TRBV12-3/TRBV12-4; CDR3aa: ASSGTAQPQH
j_gene: TRBJ1-2; abundance: -; v_gene: TRBV5-6; CDR3aa: ASSPTVQIWGYT
j_gene: TRBJ2-3; abundance: -; v_gene: TRBV20-1; CDR3aa: SARDPGQGGDTQY
j_gene: TRBJ2-1; abundance: few; v_gene: TRBV20-1; CDR3aa: SARTGTSNEQF
j_gene: TRBJ1-2; abundance: few; v_gene: TRBV5-1; CDR3aa: ASSLDAVWDYT
j_gene: TRBJ2-1; abundance: few; v_gene: TRBV10-3; CDR3aa: AIRASGGPYNEQF
j_gene: TRBJ1-2; abundance: few; v_gene: TRBV4-3; CDR3aa: ASSQGLSGQGFVYGYT
j_gene: TRBJ1-2; abundance: few; v_gene: TRBV12-3/TRBV12-4; CDR3aa: ASSTRDGYGYT
j_gene: TRBJ1-6; abundance: -; v_gene: TRBV10-3; CDR3aa: AISWDTDI
j_gene: TRBJ2-2; abundance: many; v_gene: TRBV6-5; CDR3aa: ASRSIGGRNTGELF
j_gene: TRBJ1-2; abundance: few; v_gene: TRBV20-1; CDR3aa: SARVPGAGGYT
j_gene: TRBJ1-2; abundance: few; v_gene: TRBV6-5; CDR3aa: ASSTGKRGFYGYT
j_gene: TRBJ1-1; abundance: -; v_gene: TRBV7-9; CDR3aa: ASSGTRENWNTEAF
j_gene: TRBJ2-6; abundance: -; v_gene: TRBV7-9; CDR3aa: ASSFLGQSSGANVLT
j_gene: TRBJ1-2; abundance: -; v_gene: TRBV11-2; CDR3aa: ASSQQDRGRISGYT
j_gene: TRBJ2-5; abundance: many; v_gene: TRBV7-9; CDR3aa: ASSPTGGAKETQY
j_gene: TRBJ2-2; abundance: few; v_gene: TRBV9; CDR3aa: ASSVEWTPNTGELF
j_gene: TRBJ2-5; abundance: -; v_gene: TRBV29-1; CDR3aa: SVVPQGSETQY
j_gene: TRBJ2-7; abundance: few; v_gene: TRBV5-8; CDR3aa: ASSHLRGHEQY
j_gene: TRBJ2-2; abundance: -; v_gene: TRBV12-3/TRBV12-4; CDR3aa: ASRPPGLAGAGELF
j_gene: TRBJ2-7; abundance: -; v_gene: TRBV6-2/TRBV6-3; CDR3aa: ASSSPAGTGAYEQY
j_gene: TRBJ2-5; abundance: many; v_gene: TRBV7-9; CDR3aa: ASSFRDRGREETQY
j_gene: TRBJ1-6; abundance: few; v_gene: TRBV7-8; CDR3aa: ASSLRSSYNSPLH
j_gene: TRBJ1-1; abundance: many; v_gene: TRBV6-5; CDR3aa: ASSYPGNTEAF
j_gene: TRBJ2-4; abundance: -; v_gene: TRBV7-2; CDR3aa: ASSRDRGLGMNIQY
j_gene: TRBJ1-1; abundance: -; v_gene: TRBV7-2; CDR3aa: ASSPLTLNTEAF
j_gene: TRBJ1-1; abundance: few; v_gene: TRBV5-1; CDR3aa: ASFPTLAGDEAF
j_gene: TRBJ2-3; abundance: -; v_gene: TRBV7-2; CDR3aa: ASSYSPGTTDTQY
j_gene: TRBJ2-2; abundance: -; v_gene: TRBV10-3; CDR3aa: AIKPASSNTGELF
j_gene: TRBJ1-2; abundance: -; v_gene: TRBV6-4; CDR3aa: ASNPRAYGYT
j_gene: TRBJ1-5; abundance: -; v_gene: TRBV18; CDR3aa: ASSRLQGQGNQPQH
j_gene: TRBJ2-5; abundance: few; v_gene: TRBV7-2; CDR3aa: ASSLPTTEQETQY
j_gene: TRBJ2-5; abundance: -; v_gene: TRBV20-1; CDR3aa: SATQETQY
j_gene: TRBJ2-2; abundance: few; v_gene: TRBV29-1; CDR3aa: SVELGANTGELF
j_gene: TRBJ2-7; abundance: few; v_gene: TRBV12-3/TRBV12-4; CDR3aa: ASSSDREYEQY
j_gene: TRBJ2-3; abundance: -; v_gene: TRBV7-9; CDR3aa: ASSGGTQY
j_gene: TRBJ1-4; abundance: few; v_gene: TRBV4-2; CDR3aa: ASSHRGDEKLF
j_gene: TRBJ2-7; abundance: -; v_gene: TRBV30; CDR3aa: AWSHSYEQY
j_gene: TRBJ2-1; abundance: few; v_gene: TRBV6-5; CDR3aa: ASSSHQDRGVYNEQF